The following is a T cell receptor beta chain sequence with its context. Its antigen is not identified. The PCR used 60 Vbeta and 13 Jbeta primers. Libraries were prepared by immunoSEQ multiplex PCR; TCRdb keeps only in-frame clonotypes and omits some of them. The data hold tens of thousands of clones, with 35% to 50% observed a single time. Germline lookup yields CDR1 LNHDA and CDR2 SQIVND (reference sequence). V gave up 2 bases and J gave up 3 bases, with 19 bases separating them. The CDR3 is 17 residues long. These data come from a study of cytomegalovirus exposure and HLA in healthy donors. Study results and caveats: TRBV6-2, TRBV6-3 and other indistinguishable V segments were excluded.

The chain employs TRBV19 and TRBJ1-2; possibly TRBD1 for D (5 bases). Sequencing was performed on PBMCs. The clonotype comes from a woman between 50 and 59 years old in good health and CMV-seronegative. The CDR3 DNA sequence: TGTGCCAGTAGTATACGGCAGGACATGGCGGTCCACTATGGCTACACCTTC. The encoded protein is CASSIRQDMAVHYGYTF.